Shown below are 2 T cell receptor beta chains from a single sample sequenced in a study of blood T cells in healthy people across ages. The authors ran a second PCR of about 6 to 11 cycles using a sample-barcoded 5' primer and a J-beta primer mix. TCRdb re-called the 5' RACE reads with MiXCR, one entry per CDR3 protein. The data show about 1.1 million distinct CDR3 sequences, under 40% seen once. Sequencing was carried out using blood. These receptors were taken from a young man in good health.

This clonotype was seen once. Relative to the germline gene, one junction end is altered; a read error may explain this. The CDR3 DNA reads as TGCGCCAGCGGCTTCTCGGGGAATCAGCCCCAGCATTTT. This translates into CASGFSGNQPQHF. The chain joins TRBV5-1 to TRBJ1-5; unclear D gene. This CDR3 has 13 amino acids. The germline gives CDR1 SGHRS, CDR2 YFSETQ.

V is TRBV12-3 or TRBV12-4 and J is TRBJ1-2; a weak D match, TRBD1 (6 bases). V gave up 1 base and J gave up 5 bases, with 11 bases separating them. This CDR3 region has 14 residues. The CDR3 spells CASSLGPGAYGYTF. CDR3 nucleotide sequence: TGTGCCAGCAGTTTAGGGCCAGGGGCTTATGGCTACACCTTC.